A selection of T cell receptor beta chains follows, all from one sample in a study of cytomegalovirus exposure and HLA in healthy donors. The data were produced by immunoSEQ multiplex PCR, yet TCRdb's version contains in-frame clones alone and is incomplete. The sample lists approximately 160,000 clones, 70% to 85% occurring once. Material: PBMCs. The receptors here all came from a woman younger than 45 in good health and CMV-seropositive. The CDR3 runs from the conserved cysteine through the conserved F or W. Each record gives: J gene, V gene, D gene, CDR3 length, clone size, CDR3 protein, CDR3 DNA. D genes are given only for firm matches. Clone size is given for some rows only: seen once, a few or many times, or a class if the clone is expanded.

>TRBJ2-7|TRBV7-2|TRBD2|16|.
CASSGGTSGSYNEQYF
TGTGCCAGCAGCGGGGGGACTAGCGGGAGCTATAACGAGCAGTACTTC
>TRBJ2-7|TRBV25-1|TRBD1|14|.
CASSELGQPYEQYF
TGTGCCAGCAGTGAACTGGGACAGCCCTACGAGCAGTACTTC
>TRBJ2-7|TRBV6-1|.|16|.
CASSEARRQDLYEQYF
TGTGCCAGCAGTGAAGCACGGAGACAGGACCTCTACGAGCAGTACTTC
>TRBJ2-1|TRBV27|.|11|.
CASSRLHEQFF
TGTGCCAGCAGTCGTCTACATGAGCAGTTCTTC
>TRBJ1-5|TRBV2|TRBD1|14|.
CASSGTGANQPQHF
TGTGCCAGCAGCGGGACAGGGGCCAATCAGCCCCAGCATTTT
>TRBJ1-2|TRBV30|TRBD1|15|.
CAWSFSAGTGSKGTF
TGTGCCTGGAGTTTTAGCGCCGGGACAGGGAGTAAGGGCACCTTC
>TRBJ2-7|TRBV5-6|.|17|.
CASSFFGLSGVESEQYF
TGTGCCAGCAGCTTTTTTGGCCTCTCCGGAGTTGAAAGCGAGCAGTACTTC
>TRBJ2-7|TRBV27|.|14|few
CASSSTDRPYEQYF
TGTGCCAGCAGTTCCACCGACAGGCCCTACGAGCAGTACTTC
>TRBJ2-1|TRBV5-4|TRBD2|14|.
CASSFGLAGDKQFF
TGTGCCAGCAGCTTTGGACTAGCGGGAGACAAGCAGTTCTTC
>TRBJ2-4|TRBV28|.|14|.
CASSFPISGSIQYF
TGTGCCAGCAGTTTCCCCATATCGGGTAGCATTCAGTACTTC
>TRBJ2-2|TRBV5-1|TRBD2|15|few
CASSLAGGGTGELFF
TGCGCCAGCAGCTTGGCCGGGGGGGGCACCGGGGAGCTGTTTTTT
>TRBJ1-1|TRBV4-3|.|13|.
CASSRSTVTEAFF
TGCGCCAGCAGCCGAAGTACGGTCACTGAAGCTTTCTTT
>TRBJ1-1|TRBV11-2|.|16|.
CASSFRTGSMNTEAFF
TGTGCCAGCAGCTTTCGAACAGGGAGTATGAACACTGAAGCTTTCTTT
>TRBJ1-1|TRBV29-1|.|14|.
CSVEAGLLNTEAFF
TGCAGCGTTGAGGCGGGACTGTTGAACACTGAAGCTTTCTTT